Listed below are T cell receptor beta chains from one sample, sequenced in a study of chemoradiotherapy in HPV16-positive cancers. The table came from immunoSEQ multiplex PCR; TCRdb's copy has only in-frame clones and leaves some out. Among some 32,000 clones listed, 70% to 90% were seen once. The specimen was blood, collected from a patient who underwent chemoradiotherapy. The receptors were sampled from a human donor with HPV-associated anogenital cancer. CDR3s include the opening cysteine and the closing phenylalanine or tryptophan. Fields, in order: V gene, clone size, CDR3 length, D gene, J gene, CDR3 protein, CDR3 DNA. A D gene is named only where the DNA matches it firmly. Where a row states a size, it is once, few, many or the class of an expanded clone; other rows omit it.

v_gene: TRBV4-1; abundance: few; len: 12; d_gene: NA; j_gene: TRBJ1-1; CDR3aa: CASSSRTDEAFF; CDR3nt: TGCGCCAGCAGCTCAAGGACAGATGAAGCTTTCTTT
v_gene: TRBV27; abundance: NA; len: 16; d_gene: TRBD1; j_gene: TRBJ1-1; CDR3aa: CASSPTQTGEETEAFF; CDR3nt: TGTGCCAGCAGTCCCACACAGACAGGGGAGGAAACTGAAGCTTTCTTT
v_gene: TRBV6-4; abundance: NA; len: 14; d_gene: TRBD1; j_gene: TRBJ2-2; CDR3aa: CASSSTGETGELFF; CDR3nt: TGTGCCAGCAGCTCAACAGGGGAGACCGGGGAGCTGTTTTTT
v_gene: TRBV5-4; abundance: NA; len: 16; d_gene: TRBD1; j_gene: TRBJ1-6; CDR3aa: CASSPGAGGYNSPLHF; CDR3nt: TGTGCCAGCAGCCCAGGGGCAGGGGGTTATAATTCACCCCTCCACTTT
v_gene: TRBV27; abundance: NA; len: 16; d_gene: TRBD1; j_gene: TRBJ1-5; CDR3aa: CASSLQGAFSNQPQHF; CDR3nt: TGTGCCAGCAGTTTACAGGGGGCTTTTAGCAATCAGCCCCAGCATTTT
v_gene: TRBV9; abundance: once; len: 17; d_gene: TRBD1; j_gene: TRBJ1-3; CDR3aa: CASSPGQGALSGNTIYF; CDR3nt: TGTGCCAGCAGCCCCGGACAGGGCGCTCTCTCTGGAAACACCATATATTTT
v_gene: TRBV30; abundance: once; len: 14; d_gene: NA; j_gene: TRBJ2-1; CDR3aa: CAFTQGLVPNEQFF; CDR3nt: TGTGCCTTCACCCAGGGGCTTGTCCCCAATGAGCAGTTCTTC
v_gene: TRBV4-1; abundance: NA; len: 15; d_gene: NA; j_gene: TRBJ1-1; CDR3aa: CASSQAETLNTEAFF; CDR3nt: TGCGCCAGCAGCCAAGCCGAGACACTGAACACTGAAGCTTTCTTT
v_gene: TRBV6-1; abundance: NA; len: 14; d_gene: TRBD1; j_gene: TRBJ1-2; CDR3aa: CASSEDRDSYGYTF; CDR3nt: TGTGCCAGCAGTGAAGACAGGGACAGCTATGGCTACACCTTC
v_gene: TRBV21-1; abundance: NA; len: 12; d_gene: NA; j_gene: TRBJ1-5; CDR3aa: CASRQSYQPQHF; CDR3nt: TGTGCCAGTAGACAGAGTTATCAGCCCCAGCATTTT
v_gene: TRBV7-9; abundance: NA; len: 14; d_gene: TRBD1; j_gene: TRBJ2-5; CDR3aa: CASSFGTGGETQYF; CDR3nt: TGTGCCAGCAGCTTTGGGACAGGGGGAGAGACCCAGTACTTC
v_gene: TRBV30; abundance: once; len: 14; d_gene: TRBD1; j_gene: TRBJ1-2; CDR3aa: CAWGPFDRGYGYTF; CDR3nt: TGTGCCTGGGGGCCCTTCGACAGGGGCTATGGCTACACCTTC
v_gene: TRBV11-2; abundance: NA; len: 15; d_gene: NA; j_gene: TRBJ1-2; CDR3aa: CASSLVKGPNYGYTF; CDR3nt: TGTGCCAGCAGCTTAGTCAAGGGCCCTAACTATGGCTACACCTTC
v_gene: TRBV6-6; abundance: NA; len: 15; d_gene: NA; j_gene: TRBJ1-4; CDR3aa: CASSYSTLANEKLFF; CDR3nt: TGTGCCAGCAGTTACTCGACCCTAGCCAATGAAAAACTGTTTTTT
v_gene: TRBV7-9; abundance: NA; len: 12; d_gene: NA; j_gene: TRBJ1-5; CDR3aa: CASSSDNQPQHF; CDR3nt: TGTGCCAGCAGTTCCGATAATCAGCCCCAGCATTTT
v_gene: TRBV7-2; abundance: NA; len: 14; d_gene: NA; j_gene: TRBJ2-5; CDR3aa: CASSLGRGGETQYF; CDR3nt: TGTGCCAGCAGCTTAGGGCGGGGTGGGGAGACCCAGTACTTC
v_gene: TRBV2; abundance: NA; len: 14; d_gene: NA; j_gene: TRBJ1-1; CDR3aa: CASTPGQRNTEAFF; CDR3nt: TGTGCCAGCACGCCAGGACAGAGGAACACTGAAGCTTTCTTT
v_gene: TRBV30; abundance: NA; len: 17; d_gene: TRBD1; j_gene: TRBJ1-4; CDR3aa: CAWSVPGSITGEEKLFF; CDR3nt: TGTGCCTGGAGTGTACCGGGAAGTATCACAGGGGAAGAAAAACTGTTTTTT
v_gene: TRBV9; abundance: NA; len: 13; d_gene: NA; j_gene: TRBJ2-5; CDR3aa: CASSSGVGETQYF; CDR3nt: TGTGCCAGCAGTTCAGGAGTAGGAGAGACCCAGTACTTC
v_gene: TRBV30; abundance: once; len: 15; d_gene: NA; j_gene: TRBJ2-3; CDR3aa: CAWSVRLGYTDTQYF; CDR3nt: TGTGCCTGGAGTGTACGGTTAGGATACACAGATACGCAGTATTTT
v_gene: TRBV6-6; abundance: NA; len: 16; d_gene: TRBD1; j_gene: TRBJ2-1; CDR3aa: CASSSSIRQGSHEQFF; CDR3nt: TGTGCCAGCAGTTCGTCCATAAGACAGGGGTCCCATGAGCAGTTCTTC
v_gene: TRBV7-6; abundance: NA; len: 15; d_gene: TRBD1; j_gene: TRBJ1-4; CDR3aa: CASSLGGTGNEKLFF; CDR3nt: TGTGCCAGCAGCTTAGGGGGGACAGGGAATGAAAAACTGTTTTTT
v_gene: TRBV19; abundance: NA; len: 14; d_gene: NA; j_gene: TRBJ1-4; CDR3aa: CASSTGTTNEKLFF; CDR3nt: TGTGCCAGTTCTACAGGGACAACTAATGAAAAACTGTTTTTT
v_gene: TRBV7-3; abundance: NA; len: 15; d_gene: NA; j_gene: TRBJ2-7; CDR3aa: CASSSYRGSSYEQYF; CDR3nt: TGTGCCAGCAGCTCATATCGGGGGAGCTCCTACGAGCAGTACTTC
v_gene: TRBV2; abundance: NA; len: 16; d_gene: NA; j_gene: TRBJ1-5; CDR3aa: CASRVEGARMTQPQHF; CDR3nt: TGTGCCAGCAGGGTGGAAGGGGCGCGCATGACTCAGCCCCAGCATTTT
v_gene: TRBV9; abundance: NA; len: 16; d_gene: NA; j_gene: TRBJ1-3; CDR3aa: CASSSLGGSSGNTIYF; CDR3nt: TGTGCCAGCAGCTCCCTGGGGGGGAGTTCTGGAAACACCATATATTTT
v_gene: TRBV9; abundance: NA; len: 17; d_gene: NA; j_gene: TRBJ2-3; CDR3aa: CASSVHSGGGITDTQYF; CDR3nt: TGTGCCAGCAGCGTCCATAGCGGCGGCGGGATAACAGATACGCAGTATTTT
v_gene: TRBV30; abundance: NA; len: 15; d_gene: TRBD2; j_gene: TRBJ2-5; CDR3aa: CAWRGGRGGQETQYF; CDR3nt: TGTGCCTGGAGGGGGGGTCGGGGAGGGCAAGAGACCCAGTACTTC
v_gene: TRBV7-7; abundance: NA; len: 14; d_gene: TRBD2; j_gene: TRBJ2-3; CDR3aa: CASSLSGGTDTQYF; CDR3nt: TGTGCCAGCAGCCTTAGCGGGGGTACAGATACGCAGTATTTT
v_gene: TRBV6-1; abundance: NA; len: 16; d_gene: NA; j_gene: TRBJ2-7; CDR3aa: CASSGLGTGSSYEQYF; CDR3nt: TGTGCCAGCAGTGGACTCGGAACAGGTAGCTCCTACGAGCAGTACTTC
v_gene: TRBV18; abundance: once; len: 12; d_gene: TRBD1; j_gene: TRBJ2-1; CDR3aa: CASSSDRGEQFF; CDR3nt: TGTGCCAGCTCATCAGACAGGGGTGAGCAGTTCTTC
v_gene: TRBV5-1; abundance: NA; len: 13; d_gene: TRBD2; j_gene: TRBJ2-4; CDR3aa: CASSPPGGDIQYF; CDR3nt: TGCGCCAGCAGCCCCCCGGGGGGAGACATTCAGTACTTC
v_gene: TRBV10-3; abundance: NA; len: 15; d_gene: TRBD2; j_gene: TRBJ2-5; CDR3aa: CAISELSGGGETQYF; CDR3nt: TGTGCCATCAGTGAGTTATCGGGAGGAGGGGAGACCCAGTACTTC
v_gene: TRBV29-1; abundance: NA; len: 11; d_gene: NA; j_gene: TRBJ1-2; CDR3aa: CSVESGHGYTF; CDR3nt: TGCAGCGTTGAGTCAGGACATGGCTACACCTTC
v_gene: TRBV11-2; abundance: NA; len: 13; d_gene: NA; j_gene: TRBJ2-7; CDR3aa: CASSRSGEAEQYF; CDR3nt: TGTGCCAGCAGCCGAAGTGGGGAGGCCGAGCAGTACTTC
v_gene: TRBV7-9; abundance: NA; len: 14; d_gene: TRBD1; j_gene: TRBJ1-1; CDR3aa: CASSEGTEPSEAFF; CDR3nt: TGTGCCAGCAGCGAAGGGACAGAACCATCTGAAGCTTTCTTT
v_gene: TRBV9; abundance: NA; len: 16; d_gene: TRBD2; j_gene: TRBJ2-1; CDR3aa: CASSTLLAGVLNEQFF; CDR3nt: TGTGCCAGCAGCACCCTCCTAGCGGGGGTTCTTAATGAGCAGTTCTTC